These 13 T cell receptor beta chains were sequenced from one sample in a study of read filtering for tumor transcriptome and immune sequencing. This library used approximately 390 ng RNA and molecular barcoded adaptors spanning alpha/delta and beta/gamma chains. TCRdb reprocessed the reads via MiXCR and lists one record per CDR3 protein. The sample lists thousands of distinct CDR3 sequences, roughly 15% seen once, with approximately 26% in the top ten. Sample: a population of CD138-negative cells sorted from bone marrow. The receptor set was obtained from a donor at least 40 years old with multiple myeloma.

A single count supports this clonotype. An end of the junction does not agree with germline; a read error may underlie this. The V call is TRBV6-5, the J call TRBJ2-1; D unclear. This CDR3 spans 13 amino acids. Per germline, CDR1 MNHEY and CDR2 SVGAGI. Written as DNA, the CDR3 is TGTGCCAGCAGTTATAGTAGGGCCGATGTGCAGTTCTTT. It yields the protein CASSYSRADVQFF.

This clonotype has at least ten counts. V is TRBV19 and J is TRBJ1-1; D unresolved. The CDR3 length is 16 residues. V shed 5 bases and J shed 1 base, with 17 bases lying between them. CDR1 is LNHDA, CDR2 SQIVND, per germline (reference sequence). CDR3 bases: TGTGCCAGTAGTTGGGGATACTTGACCGGGAACACTGAAGCTTTCTTT. Amino acids: CASSWGYLTGNTEAFF.

This clonotype was seen a few times. V and J are TRBV4-2 and TRBJ2-5; 9 nucleotides align to TRBD2. Trimming at V came to 4 bases and at J to 1 base, leaving 10 bases not matched to a gene. The CDR3 consists of 17 residues. CDR1 and CDR2 from the germline V gene are LGHNA and YNFKEQ. DNA of the CDR3: TGTGCCAGCAGCCTAAGAGAGGCGGGGGGGATCCAAGAGACCCAGTACTTC. It encodes CASSLREAGGIQETQYF.

This clonotype was counted many times. The gene calls are TRBV11-2 and TRBJ2-3; D call uncertain. The CDR3 spans 13 residues. In germline, CDR1 is SGHAT, CDR2 FQNNGV. Trimming removed 3 bases at V and 6 bases at J, with 10 bases between. The CDR3 protein is CASSFLFPDTQYF. The CDR3, as DNA: TGTGCCAGCAGCTTCTTGTTCCCGGATACGCAGTATTTT. Looking up the rest from reference TRBV11-2 and TRBJ2-3 gives the full variable domain: EAGVAQSPRYKIIEKRQSVAFWCNPISGHATLYWYQQILGQGPKLLIQFQNNGVVDDSQLPKDRFSAERLKGVDSTLKIQPAKLEDSAVYLCASSFLFPDTQYFGPGTRLTVL.

At least ten counts were recorded for this clonotype. The chain recombines TRBV7-2 with TRBJ2-3; D is tentatively TRBD1 or TRBD2 (7 bases each). This CDR3 has 16 amino acids. Germline V lookup: CDR1 SGHTA, CDR2 FQGNSA. Trimming stripped 5 bases from V and 6 bases from J, with 21 bases between. The CDR3 is CASSRGWQGGGDTQYF. CDR3 bases: TGTGCCAGCAGCCGTGGGTGGCAGGGGGGGGGGGATACGCAGTATTTT.

This clonotype was observed many times. The chain carries TRBV6-5 and TRBJ2-5; D is perhaps TRBD1 (6 bases). Germline lookup yields CDR1 MNHEY and CDR2 SVGAGI. The CDR3 contains 15 residues. Deletions cut 4 bases from V and 6 bases from J, with 18 bases between. This CDR3 reads CASSLVQGPSQTQYF. The DNA for the CDR3 is TGTGCCAGCAGTTTGGTACAGGGCCCATCCCAGACCCAGTACTTC.

Points on this clonotype: This sequence is one base from a far larger clone and is likely a read error. The chain links TRBV12-3 or TRBV12-4 to TRBJ2-1; D gene ambiguous. The CDR3 spans 14 residues. Trimming removed 5 bases at V and 6 bases at J, with 14 bases between. CDR3 sequence (DNA): TGTGCCAGCAGTCCTCTCTACGGGCGCAATGAGCAGTTCTTC. It encodes CASSPLYGRNEQFF.

As concerns this clonotype: Given a far larger clone just one base away, this is likely a sequencing read error. The chain employs TRBV12-3 or TRBV12-4 and TRBJ2-1; the match to TRBD2 covers 9 bases. CDR3 length: 14 amino acids. J was trimmed by 10 bases and V by 4 bases; bases with no gene match: 8. CDR3 coding DNA: TGTGCCAGCAGTTCGGCGGGGGGGATCTACGAGCAGTTCTTC. Translating gives CASSSAGGIYEQFF.

This clonotype appeared many times. V is TRBV7-2 and J is TRBJ2-4; unclear D gene. V was cut by 1 base and J by 6 bases, with 4 bases left in between. From germline, CDR1 is SGHTA and CDR2 FQGNSA. There are 12 residues in the CDR3. CDR3 nucleotides: TGTGCCAGCAGCTTAGATACAAACATTCAGTACTTC. Translated: CASSLDTNIQYF.

This clonotype was observed many times. This sequence joins TRBV27 and TRBJ1-2, with D perhaps matching TRBD1 (5 bases). V was trimmed by 7 bases and J by 3 bases, leaving 15 bases between them. Germline CDR1 reads MNHEY; CDR2 reads SMNVEV (reference sequence). This CDR3 contains 14 residues. The DNA of the CDR3 is TGTGCCAGCATTCAAAAAAGGGGAGACTATGGCTACACCTTC. This gives the protein CASIQKRGDYGYTF.

About this clonotype itself: A far more abundant clone sits one base away, making this likely a read error. This chain connects TRBV4-3 to TRBJ1-1; a weak D match, TRBD1 (6 bases). The CDR3 contains 14 residues. Germline CDR1 reads LGHNA; CDR2 reads YSLEER. DNA for the CDR3: TGCGCCAGCAGCCAAGAGGGGGCCGGGATTGAAGCCTTCTTT. Residues: CASSQEGAGIEAFF.

By share, this clonotype ranks as medium-sized. The CDR3 spells CASSPRVGGTEAFF. CDR3 DNA: TGCGCCAGCAGCCCCCGAGTGGGGGGGACTGAAGCTTTCTTT. The rearrangement links TRBV4-3 to TRBJ1-1; TRBD1 might be the D (5 bases). CDR1 and CDR2 (germline): LGHNA, YSLEER. Trimming stripped 4 bases from V and 5 bases from J, with 14 bases between. The CDR3 consists of 14 residues.

This chain joins TRBV7-8 and TRBJ2-1; 9 nucleotides align to TRBD2. Losses at the gene ends were 5 bases for V and 9 bases for J; bases not matched to a gene: 14. Germline CDR1 and CDR2: SGHVS and FQNEAQ. This CDR3 has 16 amino acids. CDR3 region: CASSPPRGGGASEQFF. The CDR3 bases are TGTGCCAGCAGCCCACCCCGGGGCGGGGGGGCCTCTGAGCAGTTCTTC.